A selection of T cell receptor beta chains follows, all from one sample in a study of shared clonotypes between healthy human individuals. Data came from immunoSEQ multiplex PCR; TCRdb stores just in-frame clones and leaves some out. The sample shows some 500,000 clones, about 96% of them seen only once. The sample taken for sequencing was naive CD4+ T cells sorted from blood. These receptors were collected from a woman in her 30s in good health. CDR3s include the opening cysteine and the closing phenylalanine or tryptophan. D genes are given only for firm matches. Clone sizes are given selectively: once, few, many, or a class where the clone is expanded.

V: TRBV28
size: -
D: TRBD1
J: TRBJ1-4
CDR3: CASSSGGRYEKLFF
DNA: TGTGCCAGCAGTTCAGGGGGCAGGTATGAAAAACTGTTTTTT

V: TRBV4-2
size: -
D: -
J: TRBJ2-7
CDR3: CASSQDSRGYEQYF
DNA: TGTGCCAGCAGCCAAGATTCACGGGGCTACGAGCAGTACTTC

V: TRBV18
size: few
D: -
J: TRBJ1-4
CDR3: CASSPQNNEKLFF
DNA: TGTGCCAGCTCACCCCAGAATAATGAAAAACTGTTTTTT

V: TRBV5-1
size: -
D: -
J: TRBJ2-3
CDR3: CASSLVPAPGTDTQYF
DNA: TGCGCCAGCAGCTTGGTCCCCGCCCCCGGCACAGATACGCAGTATTTT

V: TRBV10-3
size: once
D: -
J: TRBJ2-7
CDR3: CATRGREQYF
DNA: TGTGCCACTAGGGGTAGAGAGCAGTACTTC

V: TRBV9
size: -
D: TRBD2
J: TRBJ2-7
CDR3: CASSVDLAGGREQYF
DNA: TGTGCCAGCAGCGTTGATCTAGCGGGAGGCCGGGAGCAGTACTTC

V: TRBV9
size: -
D: TRBD1
J: TRBJ2-1
CDR3: CASSVGDPRTGSYNEQFF
DNA: TGTGCCAGCAGCGTAGGGGACCCGAGGACAGGGTCCTACAATGAGCAGTTCTTC

V: TRBV19
size: -
D: TRBD2
J: TRBJ2-5
CDR3: CASSGAGTSLETQYF
DNA: TGTGCCAGTAGTGGCGCCGGGACTAGTCTAGAGACCCAGTACTTC

V: TRBV19
size: -
D: TRBD2
J: TRBJ2-2
CDR3: CASSIPFSGMLTGELFF
DNA: TGTGCCAGTAGTATCCCCTTTAGCGGGATGCTTACCGGGGAGCTGTTTTTT

V: TRBV5-1
size: -
D: -
J: TRBJ2-5
CDR3: CASSPQETQETQYF
DNA: TGCGCCAGCAGCCCCCAGGAGACCCAAGAGACCCAGTACTTC

V: TRBV19
size: -
D: TRBD1
J: TRBJ1-5
CDR3: CASSTTGGNQPQHF
DNA: TGTGCCAGTAGTACCACAGGGGGCAATCAGCCCCAGCATTTT

V: TRBV20-1
size: -
D: -
J: TRBJ2-7
CDR3: CSAPGSLEQYF
DNA: TGCAGTGCCCCTGGTAGCCTCGAGCAGTACTTC

V: TRBV16
size: once
D: -
J: TRBJ2-1
CDR3: CASSPDTYNEQFF
DNA: TGTGCCAGCAGCCCTGACACCTACAATGAGCAGTTCTTC

V: TRBV4-1
size: -
D: -
J: TRBJ2-5
CDR3: CASSQDDPGAQYF
DNA: TGCGCCAGCAGTCAGGATGACCCAGGGGCCCAGTACTTC

V: TRBV6-4
size: -
D: -
J: TRBJ2-7
CDR3: CASRGHREGSARHYYEQYF
DNA: TGTGCCAGCAGGGGGCACAGGGAAGGGAGTGCTAGGCACTACTACGAGCAGTACTTC

V: TRBV29-1
size: -
D: -
J: TRBJ2-7
CDR3: CSVEVLTDTYEQYF
DNA: TGCAGCGTTGAAGTATTAACTGATACCTACGAGCAGTACTTC

V: TRBV2
size: once
D: -
J: TRBJ2-5
CDR3: CASSSLWKETQYF
DNA: TGTGCCAGCAGTTCACTATGGAAAGAGACCCAGTACTTC

V: TRBV5-1
size: -
D: -
J: TRBJ2-2
CDR3: CASSLALRNTGELFF
DNA: TGCGCCAGCAGCTTGGCCCTCAGGAACACCGGGGAGCTGTTTTTT

V: TRBV28
size: -
D: -
J: TRBJ2-7
CDR3: CASDGHSYEQYF
DNA: TGTGCCAGTGACGGTCACTCCTACGAGCAGTACTTC

V: TRBV27
size: -
D: -
J: TRBJ1-5
CDR3: CASSLRQGGGYNQPQHF
DNA: TGTGCCAGCAGTTTAAGGCAGGGCGGGGGTTACAATCAGCCCCAGCATTTT

V: TRBV7-7
size: -
D: -
J: TRBJ1-5
CDR3: CASSLGLGVQPQHF
DNA: TGTGCCAGCAGCTTGGGACTGGGGGTCCAGCCCCAGCATTTT

V: TRBV15
size: once
D: -
J: TRBJ2-7
CDR3: CATSKDTGFSYEQYF
DNA: TGTGCCACCAGCAAAGATACAGGGTTCAGCTACGAGCAGTACTTC

V: TRBV10-3
size: -
D: TRBD2
J: TRBJ2-3
CDR3: CAISDPLAGSIGTQYF
DNA: TGTGCCATCAGTGACCCCCTAGCGGGCTCTATCGGTACGCAGTATTTT

V: TRBV5-5
size: -
D: -
J: TRBJ2-7
CDR3: CASSLVGGPAYEQYF
DNA: TGTGCCAGCAGCTTGGTGGGGGGCCCCGCCTACGAGCAGTACTTC